The 10 T cell receptor beta chains given below trace back to one sample, sequenced in a study of blood T cell repertoires in COVID-19. The method was immunoSEQ multiplex PCR; TCRdb's version includes in-frame clones alone and lacks a portion of them. This repertoire shows about 200,000 clones, roughly 80% found once; its top ten account for approximately 8.7%. Sequences were obtained from peripheral blood. Source of these receptors: a woman older than 75 with acute or convalescent COVID-19.

This clone has more than one count but fewer than ten. The rearrangement links TRBV3-1 (or the pseudogene TRBV3-2) to TRBJ2-7; TRBD2 is a possible D gene (7 bases). V lost 5 bases, J lost 4 bases, and 15 bases lay in between. Germline assignment: CDR1 LGHDT and CDR2 YNNKEL (reference sequence). The CDR3 runs to 14 residues. The CDR3 DNA sequence: TGTGCCAGCAGCTCTTACAGGGAGGGGTACGAGCAGTACTTC. As protein: CASSSYREGYEQYF.

J is TRBJ2-7 and V is TRBV9; 7 bases agree with TRBD1. This CDR3 has 15 amino acids. Per the germline V gene, CDR1 is SGDLS and CDR2 is YYNGEE. Trimming cost V 0 bases and J 7 bases; bases outside gene matches: 10. The CDR3 protein is CASSVGDRVLREQYF. As DNA, the CDR3 is TGTGCCAGCAGCGTAGGAGACAGGGTCTTGAGGGAGCAGTACTTC.

The chain links TRBV5-1 to TRBJ1-1, with 8 bases matching TRBD1. The CDR3 has 15 residues. Germline V gene sequence: CDR1 SGHRS, CDR2 YFSETQ. The J segment lost 5 bases and the V segment lost 5 bases, leaving 11 bases of the junction unmatched. The CDR3 is CASSVNGQGLTEAFF. CDR3 sequence (DNA): TGCGCCAGCAGTGTTAACGGACAGGGTCTGACTGAAGCTTTCTTT.

This chain connects TRBV3-1 (or the pseudogene TRBV3-2) to TRBJ2-5; possibly TRBD1 for D (7 bases). The CDR3 totals 18 residues. Trimming stripped 1 base from V and 5 bases from J, with 23 bases between. The germline V gene has CDR1 LGHDT and CDR2 YNNKEL (reference sequence). The CDR3 DNA sequence: TGTGCCAGCAGCCAAGGTCTATCTGGAGGGGGCTTTATGGAGACCCAGTACTTC. It is translated as CASSQGLSGGGFMETQYF.

The genes are TRBV3-1 (or the pseudogene TRBV3-2) and TRBJ2-3; 9 bases match TRBD2. The CDR3 runs to 17 residues. V shed 1 base and J 1 base; nucleotides not matched to a gene: 6. Per the germline V gene, CDR1 is LGHDT and CDR2 is YNNKEL (reference sequence). As DNA, the CDR3 is TGTGCCAGCAGCCAAGTATTCCGACTAGCGGGCACAGATACGCAGTATTTT. The encoded protein is CASSQVFRLAGTDTQYF.

The chain carries TRBV11-2 and TRBJ1-1, with TRBD1 matching 9 bases. V was clipped by 4 bases and J by 0 bases; unmatched bases: 6. Germline loops: CDR1 SGHAT, CDR2 FQNNGV. The CDR3 extends over 16 amino acids. The CDR3 protein is CASSYRTGALNTEAFF. CDR3 DNA: TGTGCCAGCAGCTACCGGACAGGGGCTTTGAACACTGAAGCTTTCTTT.

This chain connects TRBV7-3 to TRBJ1-6; a possible D gene is TRBD1 (5 bases). Germline-derived CDR1 and CDR2 are SGHTA and FQGTGA. V shed 1 base and J shed 9 bases, with 16 bases lying between them. The CDR3 consists of 16 residues. CDR3 in DNA: TGTGCCAGCAGCTTAAATGGTGTCAGGGCAGGTTCACCCCTCCACTTT. The encoded protein is CASSLNGVRAGSPLHF.

The rearrangement uses TRBV11-2 and TRBJ2-1; 9 nucleotides match TRBD1. The CDR3 contains 15 residues. V lost 6 bases and J lost 6; bases outside the gene matches: 9. Germline V CDR1 and CDR2: SGHAT, FQNNGV. The DNA for the CDR3 is TGTGCCAGCAGTATCTTCGGGACAGGGATCAATGAGCAGTTCTTC. This sequence encodes CASSIFGTGINEQFF. Drawing the rest from reference TRBV11-2 and TRBJ2-1, the complete variable domain is EAGVAQSPRYKIIEKRQSVAFWCNPISGHATLYWYQQILGQGPKLLIQFQNNGVVDDSQLPKDRFSAERLKGVDSTLKIQPAKLEDSAVYLCASSIFGTGINEQFFGPGTRLTVL.

This clone occurred once. The chain has TRBV5-1 and TRBJ2-5, with 8 bases lining up with TRBD2. Per the germline V gene, CDR1 is SGHRS and CDR2 is YFSETQ. V was pared by 4 bases and J by 1 base, with 6 bases of the junction left unmatched. The CDR3 is 15 residues long. CDR3 in amino acids: CASSPRGGLQETQYF. In nucleotides, the CDR3 is TGCGCCAGCAGCCCCCGGGGGGGGCTCCAAGAGACCCAGTACTTC.

This clone has just a few counts. CDR3 region: CASSPTGGSGNTIYF. The CDR3, as DNA: TGTGCCAGCAGCCCCACAGGGGGCAGTGGAAACACCATATATTTT. This rearrangement joins TRBV3-1 (or the pseudogene TRBV3-2) to TRBJ1-3; 9 bases agree with TRBD1. The CDR3 has 15 residues. Unmatched junction bases numbered 4, after V lost 4 bases and J lost 3 bases. Germline assignment: CDR1 LGHDT and CDR2 YNNKEL (reference sequence).